A single sample gave rise to the 14 T cell receptor beta chains below, sequenced in a study of T cell repertoires in cytomegalovirus infection. Each CDR3 protein gets one entry after TCRdb re-called the reads with MiXCR. Of roughly 630,000 distinct CDR3 sequences listed, less than 25% are singletons. Specimen: CD8+ T cells from PBMCs. Receptors originate from a human donor in good health (CMV status not recorded). Some clones in this sample may be carry-over from other donors' samples.

The chain has TRBV6-2 or TRBV6-3 and TRBJ2-7, with TRBD2 as a possible D gene (5 bases). CDR1 MNHEY and CDR2 SVGEGT come from the germline V gene. CDR3 size: 14 residues. With 0 bases removed from V and 2 bases from J, the gap between germline ends came to 8 bases. CDR3 in amino acids: CASSYSEETYEQYF. DNA of the CDR3: TGTGCCAGCAGTTACTCGGAGGAAACCTACGAGCAGTACTTC.

This clonotype has just a few counts. The V and J genes are TRBV6-6 and TRBJ2-2; a weak D match, TRBD1 (5 bases). V lost 0 bases and J 9 bases, leaving 5 bases between the germline ends. Germline CDR1 is MNHNY and CDR2 is SVGAGI (reference sequence). The CDR3 runs 12 residues. CDR3 region: CASSYSDRELFF. CDR3 nucleotides: TGTGCCAGCAGTTACTCGGACAGGGAGCTGTTTTTT.

In DNA, the CDR3 is TGTGCCACCAGCGGTGAGGCAGCTCATGTTTTCTTT. This sequence encodes CATSGEAAHVFF. The chain uses TRBV15 and TRBJ1-1; D ambiguous. The CDR3 is 12 residues long. Germline V gene data show CDR1 as LNHNV and CDR2 as YYDKDF (reference sequence). The V gene lost 5 bases and the J gene lost 13 bases, with 17 bases spanning the gap.

The gene calls are TRBV28 and TRBJ1-5; the match to TRBD1 covers 9 bases. The CDR3 totals 16 residues. Germline lookup yields CDR1 MDHEN and CDR2 SYDVKM. V was clipped by 4 bases and J by 12 bases; unmatched bases: 16. The CDR3: CASSSVQQGAALLQHF. In DNA, the CDR3 is TGTGCCAGCAGTTCCGTCCAACAGGGGGCCGCCTTACTCCAGCATTTT. The full variable domain, in which reference TRBV28 and TRBJ1-5 provide the parts outside the CDR3, is DVKVTQSSRYLVKRTGEKVFLECVQDMDHENMFWYRQDPGLGLRLIYFSYDVKMKEKGDIPEGYSVSREKKERFSLILESASTNQTSMYLCASSSVQQGAALLQHFGDGTRLSIL.

This chain connects TRBV7-9 to TRBJ1-1; possible D gene TRBD1, 6 bases. Trimming removed 1 base at V and 5 bases at J, with 14 bases between. This CDR3 is 15 amino acids long. CDR1 is SEHNR and CDR2 is FQNEAQ in the germline V gene (reference sequence). The chain's CDR3 is CASSLEGQGQTEAFF. For the CDR3, the DNA is TGTGCCAGCAGCTTAGAGGGGCAGGGGCAGACTGAAGCTTTCTTT.

In this sample, this clonotype turned up once. The gene calls are TRBV6-2 or TRBV6-3 and TRBJ1-2; maybe TRBD1 (5 bases). The CDR3 is made up of 16 amino acids. V shed 0 bases and J shed 6 bases, with 17 bases lying between them. Germline V gene lookup returns CDR1 MNHEY and CDR2 SVGEGT. The CDR3 DNA follows: TGTGCCAGCAGTTACTCCAGGGTAACACCAAGGAATGGCTACACCTTC. Its protein product is CASSYSRVTPRNGYTF.

This clonotype was counted at least ten times. The rearrangement uses TRBV7-9 and TRBJ1-1; D might be TRBD1 (5 bases). Germline V gene lookup returns CDR1 SEHNR and CDR2 FQNEAQ (reference sequence). V lost 7 bases and J 2 bases, leaving 11 bases between the germline ends. The CDR3 contains 13 residues. In DNA, the CDR3 is TGTGCCAGCAATCAAGACAGTAACACTGAAGCTTTCTTT. This codes for CASNQDSNTEAFF.

This clonotype was observed a single time. Germline is not matched at one junction end, which may reflect a read error. The chain employs TRBV15 and TRBJ2-2; D unclear. Germline lookup yields CDR1 LNHNV and CDR2 YYDKDF (reference sequence). The CDR3 totals 15 residues. The DNA for the CDR3 is TGTGCCACCAACAGAATAGCACGTGCGGACGGGGAGCTGTTTTTT. Amino acids: CATNRIARADGELFF. Complete variable domain (other parts from reference TRBV15 and TRBJ2-2): DAMVIQNPRYQVTQFGKPVTLSCSQTLNHNVMYWYQQKSSQAPKLLFHYYDKDFNNEADTPDNFQSRRPNTSFCFLDIRSPGLGDTAMYLCATNRIARADGELFFGEGSRLTVL.

CDR3 loop: CASADSNYEQYF. The CDR3 bases are TGTGCCAGCGCTGACTCAAACTACGAGCAGTACTTC. This sequence joins TRBV13 and TRBJ2-7; D is uncertain. The CDR3 has 12 residues. Trimming cost V 8 bases and J 3 bases, with 11 bases left between them. Germline lookup yields CDR1 PRHDT and CDR2 FYEKMQ (reference sequence).

In DNA, the CDR3 is TGTGCCAGCAGCGTAAGACTAGTTTCGGAGACCCAGTACTTC. Translation: CASSVRLVSETQYF. V is TRBV11-2 and J is TRBJ2-5, with D tentatively TRBD2 (6 bases). This CDR3 is built from 14 residues. Germline CDR1 is SGHAT and CDR2 is FQNNGV. V lost 5 bases to trimming and J lost 5 bases, with 15 bases between them. The variable domain in full, with the rest retrieved from reference TRBV11-2 and TRBJ2-5, is EAGVAQSPRYKIIEKRQSVAFWCNPISGHATLYWYQQILGQGPKLLIQFQNNGVVDDSQLPKDRFSAERLKGVDSTLKIQPAKLEDSAVYLCASSVRLVSETQYFGPGTRLLVL.

The rearrangement links TRBV28 to TRBJ2-1, with 15 bases lining up with TRBD2. The CDR3 loop spans 18 amino acids. CDR1 and CDR2 (germline): MDHEN, SYDVKM. Germline trimming cut 4 bases from V and 9 bases from J; bases unmatched to any gene: 13. The CDR3 is CASSSSDRGLAGGGEQFF. The CDR3 bases are TGTGCCAGCAGTTCCTCGGACAGGGGACTAGCGGGGGGTGGTGAGCAGTTCTTC.

The chain couples TRBV7-9 to TRBJ1-4; tentatively, D is TRBD1 (5 bases). This CDR3 has 14 amino acids. Germline V gene lookup returns CDR1 SEHNR and CDR2 FQNEAQ (reference sequence). The V end was cut by 2 bases, the J end by 7 bases, with 11 bases between. As DNA, the CDR3 is TGTGCCAGCAGCTTACGGGGCGAGGGTGAAAAACTGTTTTTT. This gives the protein CASSLRGEGEKLFF.

This clonotype was counted only a few times. This chain uses TRBV28 with TRBJ2-5; a weak D match, TRBD2 (6 bases). Germline V gives CDR1 MDHEN, CDR2 SYDVKM. CDR3 length: 15 residues. Trimming left V 7 bases short and J 1 base short, with 16 bases between. CDR3 coding DNA: TGTGCCAGCACCTGGGCGGGCGGGATCCAAGAGACCCAGTACTTC. Translation gives CASTWAGGIQETQYF. The complete variable domain, with remaining parts taken from reference TRBV28 and TRBJ2-5, reads DVKVTQSSRYLVKRTGEKVFLECVQDMDHENMFWYRQDPGLGLRLIYFSYDVKMKEKGDIPEGYSVSREKKERFSLILESASTNQTSMYLCASTWAGGIQETQYFGPGTRLLVL.

Notes on this clonotype: The junction and the germline gene differ at one end; a read error may be behind it. V gene TRBV12-3 or TRBV12-4 combines with J gene TRBJ1-2; D is uncertain. The CDR3 runs to 14 residues. CDR3 in amino acids: CASSLALVFYSYTF. CDR3 nucleotide sequence: TGTGCCAGCAGTTTAGCGCTTGTCTTCTATAGCTACACCTTC.